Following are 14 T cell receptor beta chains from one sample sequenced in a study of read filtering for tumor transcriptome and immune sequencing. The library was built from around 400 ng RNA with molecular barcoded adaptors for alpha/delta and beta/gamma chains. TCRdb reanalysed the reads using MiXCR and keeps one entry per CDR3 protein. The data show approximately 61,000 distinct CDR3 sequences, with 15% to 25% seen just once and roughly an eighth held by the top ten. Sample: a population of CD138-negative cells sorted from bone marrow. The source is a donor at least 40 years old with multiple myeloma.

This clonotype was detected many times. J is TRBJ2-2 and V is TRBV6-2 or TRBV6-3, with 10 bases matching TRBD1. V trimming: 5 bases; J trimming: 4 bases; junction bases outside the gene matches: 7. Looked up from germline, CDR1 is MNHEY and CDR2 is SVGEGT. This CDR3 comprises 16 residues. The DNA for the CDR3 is TGTGCCAGCAGTCGGGACAGGGGTGTTCGCACCGGGGAGCTGTTTTTT. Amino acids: CASSRDRGVRTGELFF.

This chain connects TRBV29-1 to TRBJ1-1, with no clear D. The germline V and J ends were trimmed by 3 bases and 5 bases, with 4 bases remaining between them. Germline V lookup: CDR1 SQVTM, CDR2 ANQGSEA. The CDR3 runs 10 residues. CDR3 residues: CSVDRTEAFF. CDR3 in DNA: TGCAGCGTTGACCGGACTGAAGCTTTCTTT.

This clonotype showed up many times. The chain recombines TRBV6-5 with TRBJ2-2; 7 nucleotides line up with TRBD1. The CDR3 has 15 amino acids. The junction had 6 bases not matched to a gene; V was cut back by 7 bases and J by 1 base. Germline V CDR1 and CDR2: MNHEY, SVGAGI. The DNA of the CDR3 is TGTGCCAGCACCCTGGGACAGTGGAACACCGGGGAGCTGTTTTTT. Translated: CASTLGQWNTGELFF.

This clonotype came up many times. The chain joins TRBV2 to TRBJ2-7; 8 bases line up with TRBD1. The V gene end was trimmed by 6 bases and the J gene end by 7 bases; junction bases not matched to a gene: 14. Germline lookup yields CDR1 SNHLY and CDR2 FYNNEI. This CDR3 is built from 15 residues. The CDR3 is CASRRDGTGGQEQYF. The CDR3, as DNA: TGTGCCAGCAGACGGGACGGGACAGGCGGGCAGGAGCAGTACTTC.

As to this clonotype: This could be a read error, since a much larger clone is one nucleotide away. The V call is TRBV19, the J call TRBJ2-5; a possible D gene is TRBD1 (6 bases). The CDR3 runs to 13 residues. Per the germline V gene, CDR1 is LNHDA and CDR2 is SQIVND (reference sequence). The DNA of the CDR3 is TGTGCCAGTATGGGGGCGGTTCAAGAGACCCAGCACTTC. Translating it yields CASMGAVQETQHF.

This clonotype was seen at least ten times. For the CDR3, the DNA is TGCAGTGCGCGGGAGGTCGGGGAGCTGTTTTTT. As protein: CSAREVGELFF. This chain links TRBV20-1 with TRBJ2-2; 8 bases align to TRBD2. With 6 bases clipped from V and 7 bases from J, the junction kept 1 base outside the gene matches. The CDR3 covers 11 residues. CDR1 is DFQATT and CDR2 is SNEGSKA in the germline V gene (reference sequence).

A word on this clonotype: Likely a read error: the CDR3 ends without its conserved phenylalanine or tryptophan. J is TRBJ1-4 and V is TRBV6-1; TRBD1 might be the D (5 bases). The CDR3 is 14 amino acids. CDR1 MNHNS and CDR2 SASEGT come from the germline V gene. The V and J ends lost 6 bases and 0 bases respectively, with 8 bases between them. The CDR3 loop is CASRGTATNEKLFS. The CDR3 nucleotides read TGTGCCAGCAGGGGGACCGCAACTAATGAAAAACTGTTTTCT.

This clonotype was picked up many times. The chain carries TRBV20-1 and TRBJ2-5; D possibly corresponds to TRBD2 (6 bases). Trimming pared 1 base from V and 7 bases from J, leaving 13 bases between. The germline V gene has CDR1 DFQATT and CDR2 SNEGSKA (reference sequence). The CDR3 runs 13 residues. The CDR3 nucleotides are TGCAGTGCTAGAGTAACTAGCCGGGGGACCCAGTACTTC. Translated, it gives CSARVTSRGTQYF.

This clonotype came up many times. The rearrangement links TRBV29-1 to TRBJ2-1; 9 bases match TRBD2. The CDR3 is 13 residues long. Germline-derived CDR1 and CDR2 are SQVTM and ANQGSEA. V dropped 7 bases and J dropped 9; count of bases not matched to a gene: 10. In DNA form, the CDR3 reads TGCAGCGGGGAGGCTAGCGGGAACGGTGAGCAGTTCTTC. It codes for CSGEASGNGEQFF.

The CDR3 spells CASSVGGGYRPQHF. The CDR3, as DNA: TGTGCCAGCAGTGTGGGGGGTGGGTATCGGCCCCAGCATTTT. The chain recombines TRBV7-6 with TRBJ1-5; possibly TRBD1 for D (5 bases). The CDR3 is made up of 14 amino acids. Trimming cost V 6 bases and J 9 bases, with 18 bases left between them. Per germline, CDR1 SGHVS and CDR2 FNYEAQ.

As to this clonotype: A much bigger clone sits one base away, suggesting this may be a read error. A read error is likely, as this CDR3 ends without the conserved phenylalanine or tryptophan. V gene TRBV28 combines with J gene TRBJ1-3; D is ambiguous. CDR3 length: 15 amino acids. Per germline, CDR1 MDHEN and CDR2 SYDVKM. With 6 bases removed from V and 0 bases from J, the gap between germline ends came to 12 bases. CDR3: CASRPTGISGNTIYL. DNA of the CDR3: TGTGCCAGCAGACCGACGGGTATCTCTGGAAACACCATATATCTT.

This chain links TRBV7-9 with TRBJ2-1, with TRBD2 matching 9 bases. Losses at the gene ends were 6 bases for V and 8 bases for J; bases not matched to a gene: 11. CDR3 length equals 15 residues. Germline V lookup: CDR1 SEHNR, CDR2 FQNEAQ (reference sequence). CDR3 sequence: CASRAIAGAPDEQFF. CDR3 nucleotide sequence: TGTGCCAGCAGAGCCATAGCGGGAGCCCCGGATGAGCAGTTCTTC.

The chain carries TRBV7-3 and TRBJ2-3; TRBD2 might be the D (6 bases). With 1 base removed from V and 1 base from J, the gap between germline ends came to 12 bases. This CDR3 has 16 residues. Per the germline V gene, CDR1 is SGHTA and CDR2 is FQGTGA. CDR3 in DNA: TGTGCCAGCAGCTTAAGGGGCCCGGGGGGCACAGATACGCAGTATTTT. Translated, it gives CASSLRGPGGTDTQYF.

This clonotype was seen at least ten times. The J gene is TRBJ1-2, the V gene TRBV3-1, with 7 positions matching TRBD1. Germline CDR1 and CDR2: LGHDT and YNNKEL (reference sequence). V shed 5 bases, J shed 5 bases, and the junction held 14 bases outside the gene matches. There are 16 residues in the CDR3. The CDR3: CASSYWTGDRGYGYTF. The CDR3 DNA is TGTGCCAGCAGCTACTGGACCGGGGACAGAGGTTATGGCTACACCTTC.